This TCR beta chain comes out of a study of blood T cell repertoires in COVID-19. This CDR3 is 14 amino acids long. V was pared by 5 bases and J by 4 bases, with 13 bases between. The germline gives CDR1 SGHTS, CDR2 YDEGEE. Profiled with immunoSEQ multiplex PCR; TCRdb holds only in-frame clones, not every one. There are approximately 170,000 clones in the sample; roughly nine tenths occur only once, and roughly a sixth lies in the top ten. The chain couples TRBV5-8 to TRBJ1-3; maybe TRBD1 (6 bases). The clonotype comes from a man in his sixties with active or convalescent COVID-19. Sequenced input: peripheral blood. CDR3 sequence reads: CASRNREPGNTIYF. The CDR3 DNA is TGTGCCAGCAGAAACAGGGAACCCGGAAACACCATATATTTT.